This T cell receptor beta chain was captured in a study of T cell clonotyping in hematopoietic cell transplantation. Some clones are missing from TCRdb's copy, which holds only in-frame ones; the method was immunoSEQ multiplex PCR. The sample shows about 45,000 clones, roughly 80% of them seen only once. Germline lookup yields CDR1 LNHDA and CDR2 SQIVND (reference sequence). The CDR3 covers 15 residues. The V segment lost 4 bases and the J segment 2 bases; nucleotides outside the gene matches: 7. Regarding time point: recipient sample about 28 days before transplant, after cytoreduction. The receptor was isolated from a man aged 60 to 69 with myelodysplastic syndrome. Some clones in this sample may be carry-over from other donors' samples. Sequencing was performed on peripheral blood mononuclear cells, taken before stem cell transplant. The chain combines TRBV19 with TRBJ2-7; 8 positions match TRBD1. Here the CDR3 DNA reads TGTGCCAGTAGTACCCGGGACAGGACTCCCTACGAGCAGTACTTC. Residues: CASSTRDRTPYEQYF. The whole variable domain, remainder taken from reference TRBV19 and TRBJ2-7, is DGGITQSPKYLFRKEGQNVTLSCEQNLNHDAMYWYRQDPGQGLRLIYYSQIVNDFQKGDIAEGYSVSREKKESFPLTVTSAQKNPTAFYLCASSTRDRTPYEQYFGPGTRLTVT.